This T cell receptor beta chain was captured in a study of cytomegalovirus exposure and HLA in healthy donors. Study-wide context: An analysis done earlier identified roughly 120 million unique TCR beta sequences from about 179 million T cells. General observations from the study: Reported findings show TCR beta sequences accurately forecast HLA-A and HLA-B alleles in most subjects. Most TCR beta V segments were productive about 87% or about 30% of the time in an earlier analysis. Among TCR beta chains, those listed as cytomegalovirus-associated numbered some 170.

The length of the CDR3 is 15 residues. Germline CDR1 is ENHRY and CDR2 is SYGVKD. V shed 3 bases and J shed 6 bases, with 15 bases lying between them. PCR employed 60 Vbeta and 13 Jbeta primers. TCRdb's table, derived via immunoSEQ multiplex PCR, lists solely in-frame clones and lacks some. The sample shows 130,000 to 150,000 clones, around 72% of them seen only once. In the case of this clone: No antigen is known for it.

The sequenced material came from PBMCs. The source of this sequence is a man aged 40-50 years in good health and CMV-seronegative. The chain couples TRBV10-3 to TRBJ2-1; no reliable D call. The CDR3 loop is CAISDGPSVGNEQFF. The CDR3 bases are TGTGCCATCAGTGACGGTCCGAGCGTGGGCAATGAGCAGTTCTTC.